This T cell receptor (beta chain) emerged from a study of blood T cell repertoires in COVID-19. Only in-frame clones appear in the TCRdb table, and some are missing; sequencing was by immunoSEQ multiplex PCR. The sample shows 250,000 to 300,000 clones, more than 75% of them seen only once. This clone was counted between two and nine times. This CDR3 is built from 12 residues. V was shortened by 7 bases and J by 4 bases, with 8 bases between the two germline ends. Germline assignment: CDR1 LNHDA and CDR2 SQIVND (reference sequence). This receptor was obtained from a man in his late teens or twenties who had recovered from COVID-19. Sequences were obtained from PBMCs or T cells enriched from blood (not recorded which). The chain has TRBV19 and TRBJ1-3; no reliable D call. The CDR3 reads CASNFKGNTIYF. The CDR3 coding sequence is TGTGCCAGTAACTTCAAGGGAAACACCATATATTTT.